This is a list of T cell receptor beta chains from one sample in a study of control samples from healthy donors and cancer patients. Profiling relied on immunoSEQ multiplex PCR, and the TCRdb table lists in-frame clones only, not all of them. The sample has about 110,000 clones, 80% to 90% seen once. Sequenced: blood. These receptors all come from a woman aged 45-59 years in good health. CDR3s include the opening cysteine and the closing phenylalanine or tryptophan. The D gene is left open where the match is weak. Size is stated for part of the rows, as once, few or many counts, or as a class when the clone is expanded.

D gene,clone size,J gene,V gene,CDR3 DNA,CDR3 protein
-,-,TRBJ1-1,TRBV5-1,TGCGCCAGCAGCTTTGCAGGGCTGAACACTGAAGCTTTCTTT,CASSFAGLNTEAFF
TRBD1,-,TRBJ2-5,TRBV20-1,TGCAGTGTTGACAGGGGTGAGACCCAGTACTTC,CSVDRGETQYF
-,-,TRBJ1-3,TRBV5-1,TGCGCCAGCAGGGGCGGGTTCGTTGGAAACACCATATATTTT,CASRGGFVGNTIYF
-,-,TRBJ1-2,TRBV6-2/TRBV6-3,TGTGCCAGCAGTCGGAACCGCGTCAATGGCTACACCTTC,CASSRNRVNGYTF
-,-,TRBJ1-4,TRBV5-4,TGTGCCAGCAGCTTGGGGAAACAGGGTAATGAAAAACTGTTTTTT,CASSLGKQGNEKLFF
-,few,TRBJ2-4,TRBV2,TGTGCCAGCAGCGCACCAGGGGAACACATTCAGTACTTC,CASSAPGEHIQYF
TRBD2,-,TRBJ2-7,TRBV9,TGTGCCAGCAGCGCGACTAGCGGGAGGGACGAGCAGTACTTC,CASSATSGRDEQYF
-,-,TRBJ2-5,TRBV5-4,TGTGCCAGCAGCTCCCGGACAGCTCAAGAGACCCAGTACTTC,CASSSRTAQETQYF
-,-,TRBJ2-3,TRBV7-9,TGTGCCAGCAGCCCAGGGGGACTAGAACGCACAGATACGCAGTATTTT,CASSPGGLERTDTQYF
-,-,TRBJ2-2,TRBV30,TGTGCCTGGTCCGGGACTGCCACCGGGGAGCTGTTTTTT,CAWSGTATGELFF
TRBD1,-,TRBJ2-5,TRBV24-1,TGTGCCACCAGTGATCCACCAGGGACAGCAAAGGAAGAGACCCAGTACTTC,CATSDPPGTAKEETQYF
TRBD1,-,TRBJ1-1,TRBV19,TGTGCCAGTAGTTCTACCGGGACAGGGGAAGCTTTCTTT,CASSSTGTGEAFF
-,-,TRBJ2-1,TRBV28,TGTGCCAGCAGTGGGCGGCCCTCCTACAATGAGCAGTTCTTC,CASSGRPSYNEQFF
TRBD2,-,TRBJ2-2,TRBV13,TGTGCCAGCAGATGGAGGGGTAGCGGGAACCTCGGGGAGCTGTTTTTT,CASRWRGSGNLGELFF
-,-,TRBJ2-7,TRBV3-1/TRBV3-2,TGTGCCAGCAGCCCGAGTTTTTTTGAGACCAGACCCCACTCTTACTACGAGCAGTACTTC,CASSPSFFETRPHSYYEQYF
-,-,TRBJ1-5,TRBV6-1,TGTGCCAGCAGTGAAGCGCGAGGGGAGAGGCAGCCCCAGCATTTT,CASSEARGERQPQHF
-,-,TRBJ1-5,TRBV7-8,TGTGCCAGCAGCTTAGAGGGGGACTCCAATCAGCCCCAGCATTTT,CASSLEGDSNQPQHF